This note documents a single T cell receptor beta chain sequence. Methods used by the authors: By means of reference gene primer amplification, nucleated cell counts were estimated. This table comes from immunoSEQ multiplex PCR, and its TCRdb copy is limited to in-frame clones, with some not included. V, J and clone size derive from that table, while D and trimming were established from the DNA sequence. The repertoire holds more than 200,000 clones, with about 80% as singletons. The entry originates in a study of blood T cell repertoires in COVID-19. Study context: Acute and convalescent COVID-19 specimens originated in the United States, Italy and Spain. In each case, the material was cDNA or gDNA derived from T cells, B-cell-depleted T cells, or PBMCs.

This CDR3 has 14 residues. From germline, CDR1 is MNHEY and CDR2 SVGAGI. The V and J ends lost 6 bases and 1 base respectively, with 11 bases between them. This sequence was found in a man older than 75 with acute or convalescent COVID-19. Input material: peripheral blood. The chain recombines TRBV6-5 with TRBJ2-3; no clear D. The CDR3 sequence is CASRILTGTDTQYF. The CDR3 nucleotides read TGTGCCAGCAGGATTCTTACAGGCACAGATACGCAGTATTTT.